These 3 T cell receptor beta chains originate from one sample sequenced in a study of control samples from healthy donors and cancer patients. Repertoires were generated with immunoSEQ multiplex PCR, while TCRdb's copy carries only in-frame clones and drops some. The repertoire consists of around 110,000 clones, with roughly nine tenths occurring once and the leading ten covering less than 1.5%. The source material was PBMCs. The receptors originated from a woman between 45 and 65 years old with colorectal cancer.

This clone showed up just once. V is TRBV7-2 and J is TRBJ2-5; D not certain. Trimming left V 1 base short and J 0 bases short, with 6 bases between. Germline lookup yields CDR1 SGHTA and CDR2 FQGNSA. This CDR3 spans 14 amino acids. This chain's CDR3 is CASSLGRHQETQYF. In DNA, the CDR3 is TGTGCCAGCAGCTTAGGACGCCACCAAGAGACCCAGTACTTC. The variable domain in full, completed from reference TRBV7-2 and TRBJ2-5, reads GAGVSQSPSNKVTEKGKDVELRCDPISGHTALYWYRQSLGQGLEFLIYFQGNSAPDKSGLPSDRFSAERTGGSVSTLTIQRTQQEDSAVYLCASSLGRHQETQYFGPGTRLLVL.

This clone occurred once. The gene calls are TRBV7-8 and TRBJ2-7; no reliable D call. The CDR3 covers 12 residues. Germline assignment: CDR1 SGHVS and CDR2 FQNEAQ. V was trimmed by 0 bases and J by 5 bases, leaving 5 bases between them. CDR3 in amino acids: CASSLARNEQYF. The CDR3 DNA reads TGTGCCAGCAGCTTAGCGAGGAACGAGCAGTACTTC.

The chain carries TRBV5-1 and TRBJ2-1; D is possibly TRBD1 or TRBD2 (5 bases each). The CDR3 sequence is 13 residues long. V lost 6 bases and J 6 bases, leaving 13 bases between the germline ends. CDR1 is SGHRS, CDR2 YFSETQ, per germline. CDR3 in amino acids: CASNQGVGNEQFF. CDR3 sequence (DNA): TGCGCCAGCAACCAGGGAGTCGGCAATGAGCAGTTCTTC.